This TCR beta chain is from a study of Ad26.COV2.S vaccination and SARS-CoV-2 variants. Libraries were prepared by immunoSEQ multiplex PCR; TCRdb keeps only in-frame clonotypes and omits some of them. The sample carries about 350,000 clones, approximately 81% recorded once. The germline V gene has CDR1 MNHEY and CDR2 SMNVEV (reference sequence). V lost 6 bases, J lost 3 bases, and 15 bases lay in between. This CDR3 is 14 amino acids long. This sample's treatment: around 19 received Ad26.COV2.S at low or high dose, single or two shots; a few received placebo; per-sample allocation not given. At day 63 after the first vaccine or placebo injection, samples were drawn. In regard to this clone: As yet, its antigen is unknown.

Overall study findings and caveats: Spike-specific TCR breadth was greater in vaccine than placebo recipients. Spike-specific responses of CD8+ and CD4+ T cells were reported to display substantial breadth after vaccination.

The chain carries TRBV27 and TRBJ2-7; no reliable D call. Material: peripheral blood, obtained in a trial of Ad26.COV2.S vaccine versus placebo. This receptor was taken from a person between 18 and 59 years old who received the Ad26.COV2.S COVID-19 vaccine or a placebo. This CDR3 is CASSPSRTVYEQYF. For the CDR3, the DNA is TGTGCCAGCAGCCCCTCCCGGACCGTCTACGAGCAGTACTTC.